This TCR beta chain appears in the sequencing data of a study of T cell responses to AZD1222 COVID-19 vaccine. The study, taken as a whole, reports: Females outnumbered males among donors, who were mostly white British; clonal diversity was possibly underestimated.

TCRdb's copy holds only in-frame clones and misses some; the assay was immunoSEQ multiplex PCR. This sample has just over 70,000 clones, with roughly 85% found just once. Remarks on this clone: As yet, its antigen is unknown.

Trimming cost V 6 bases and J 2 bases, with 15 bases left between them. The germline gives CDR1 MNHEY, CDR2 SVGAGI. The CDR3 spans 15 residues. This chain links TRBV6-5 with TRBJ2-3; D might be TRBD1 or TRBD2, each matching 6 bases. The source material was peripheral blood, sampled on day 0 of AZD1222 vaccination. This clonotype originated in an adult in good health. The CDR3 region is CASREGVGLTDTQYF. The CDR3 bases are TGTGCCAGCAGGGAGGGGGTGGGACTCACAGATACGCAGTATTTT.